Included here is one T cell receptor (beta chain) sequence, with context. The antigen is unknown. This record comes from a study of cytomegalovirus exposure and HLA in healthy donors. The study, taken as a whole, reports: Researchers reported that a few CMV-associated chains were confirmed in vitro as CMV antigen-specific. High sensitivity and specificity were reportedly achieved when the classifier diagnosed cytomegalovirus status. The study listed 164 cytomegalovirus-associated TCR beta chains.

Produced via immunoSEQ multiplex PCR; TCRdb's table is partial and in-frame only. The sample yields 100,000 to 150,000 clones, roughly 95% seen once. Sequencing used PBMCs. This receptor was obtained from a man aged 18-30 years in good health and CMV-seronegative.

CDR3 in DNA: TGTGCCAGCTCCGGGGGTGTGAATCAGCCCCAGCATTTT. This sequence encodes CASSGGVNQPQHF. The chain recombines TRBV5-4 with TRBJ1-5; possible D gene TRBD1, 5 bases. The germline CDR1 and CDR2 sequences are SGHNT and YYREEE (reference sequence). The CDR3 has 13 amino acids. Deletions cut 7 bases from V and 4 bases from J, with 12 bases between. Full variable domain (missing parts from reference TRBV5-4 and TRBJ1-5): ETGVTQSPTHLIKTRGQQVTLRCSSQSGHNTVSWYQQALGQGPQFIFQYYREEENGRGNFPPRFSGLQFPNYSSELNVNALELDDSALYLCASSGGVNQPQHFGDGTRLSIL.